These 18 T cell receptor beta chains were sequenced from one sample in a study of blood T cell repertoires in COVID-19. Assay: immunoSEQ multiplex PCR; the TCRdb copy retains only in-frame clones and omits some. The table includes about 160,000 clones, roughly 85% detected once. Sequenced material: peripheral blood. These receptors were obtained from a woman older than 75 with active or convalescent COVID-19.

CDR3 DNA: TGTGCCATCACCAGGACTAGCGGGAGCTCCTACAATGAGCAGTTCTTC. As protein: CAITRTSGSSYNEQFF. This sequence joins TRBV10-3 and TRBJ2-1; 13 positions agree with TRBD2. CDR1 is ENHRY and CDR2 is SYGVKD in the germline V gene. This CDR3 comprises 16 residues. V shed 7 bases and J 0 bases; nucleotides not matched to a gene: 3.

CDR3 sequence (DNA): TGTGCCGCGTCAATGCTGCAGGGGACGGAAGGCTACACCTTC. Amino acid sequence: CAASMLQGTEGYTF. The J gene is TRBJ1-2, the V gene TRBV10-3; D possibly corresponds to TRBD1 (6 bases). The V gene lost 11 bases and the J gene lost 8 bases, with 24 bases spanning the gap. The CDR3 has 14 amino acids. Germline V gene data show CDR1 as ENHRY and CDR2 as SYGVKD.

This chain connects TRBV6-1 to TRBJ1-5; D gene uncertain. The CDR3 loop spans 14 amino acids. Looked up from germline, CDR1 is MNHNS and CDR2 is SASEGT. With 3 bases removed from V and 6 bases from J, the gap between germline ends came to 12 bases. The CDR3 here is CASSEIGSVQPQHF. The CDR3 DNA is TGTGCCAGCAGTGAGATCGGTTCGGTTCAGCCCCAGCATTTT.

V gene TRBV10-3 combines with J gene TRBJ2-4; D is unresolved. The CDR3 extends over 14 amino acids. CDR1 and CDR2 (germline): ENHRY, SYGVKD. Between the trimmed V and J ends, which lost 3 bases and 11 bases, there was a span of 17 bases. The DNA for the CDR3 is TGTGCCATCAGTGACGGTGGCCGGCCAGGTTTTCAGTACTTC. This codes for CAISDGGRPGFQYF.

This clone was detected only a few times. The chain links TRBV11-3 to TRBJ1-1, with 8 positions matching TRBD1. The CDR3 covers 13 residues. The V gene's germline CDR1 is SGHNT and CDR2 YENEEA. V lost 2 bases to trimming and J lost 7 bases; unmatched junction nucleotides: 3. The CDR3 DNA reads TGTGCCAGCAGCTTAAGACAGGGGTATGAAGCTTTCTTT. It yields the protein CASSLRQGYEAFF.

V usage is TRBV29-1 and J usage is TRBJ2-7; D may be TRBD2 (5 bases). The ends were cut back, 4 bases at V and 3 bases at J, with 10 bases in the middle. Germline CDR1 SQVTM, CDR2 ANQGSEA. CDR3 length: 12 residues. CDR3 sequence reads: CSVGRGYYEQYF. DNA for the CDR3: TGCAGCGTTGGGAGAGGGTACTACGAGCAGTACTTC.

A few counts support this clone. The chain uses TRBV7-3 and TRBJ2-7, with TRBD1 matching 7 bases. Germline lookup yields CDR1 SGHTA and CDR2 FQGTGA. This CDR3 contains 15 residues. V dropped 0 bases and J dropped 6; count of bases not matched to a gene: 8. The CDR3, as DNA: TGTGCCAGCAGCTTAACCGGACAGGTTTCTAGCGAGCAGTACTTC. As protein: CASSLTGQVSSEQYF.

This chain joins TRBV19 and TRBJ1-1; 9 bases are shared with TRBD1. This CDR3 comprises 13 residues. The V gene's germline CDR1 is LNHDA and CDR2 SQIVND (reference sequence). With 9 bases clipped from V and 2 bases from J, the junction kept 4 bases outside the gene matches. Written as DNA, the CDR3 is TGTGCCAGCCGGGGACAGGGTAACACTGAAGCTTTCTTT. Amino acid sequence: CASRGQGNTEAFF.

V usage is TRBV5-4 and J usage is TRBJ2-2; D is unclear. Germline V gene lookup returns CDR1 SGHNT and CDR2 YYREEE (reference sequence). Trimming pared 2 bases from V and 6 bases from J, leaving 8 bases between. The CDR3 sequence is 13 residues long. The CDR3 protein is CASSFLLSGELFF. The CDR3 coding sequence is TGTGCCAGCAGCTTTCTCTTATCCGGGGAGCTGTTTTTT.

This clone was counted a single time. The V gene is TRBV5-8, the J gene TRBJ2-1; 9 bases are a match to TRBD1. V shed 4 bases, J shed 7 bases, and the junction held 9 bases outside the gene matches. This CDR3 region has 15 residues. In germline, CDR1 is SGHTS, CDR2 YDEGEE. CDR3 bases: TGTGCCAGCAGCCCAAGACAGGGGGTCTTGAATGAGCAGTTCTTC. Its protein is CASSPRQGVLNEQFF.

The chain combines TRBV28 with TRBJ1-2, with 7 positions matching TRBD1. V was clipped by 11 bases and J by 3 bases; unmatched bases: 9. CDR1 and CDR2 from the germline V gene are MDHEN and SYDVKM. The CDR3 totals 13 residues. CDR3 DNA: TGTGCCGCACATACTACAGGGGACTATGGCTACACCTTC. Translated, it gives CAAHTTGDYGYTF.

The CDR3, as DNA: TGTGCCAGCAGTTCATTCAAACTAGCGGGAGAGGACAATGAGCAGTTCTTC. This translates into CASSSFKLAGEDNEQFF. This sequence joins TRBV6-2 or TRBV6-3 and TRBJ2-1, with 11 positions matching TRBD2. The germline V gene has CDR1 MNHEY and CDR2 SVGEGT. The J segment lost 5 bases and the V segment lost 4 bases, leaving 10 bases of the junction unmatched. This CDR3 region has 17 residues.

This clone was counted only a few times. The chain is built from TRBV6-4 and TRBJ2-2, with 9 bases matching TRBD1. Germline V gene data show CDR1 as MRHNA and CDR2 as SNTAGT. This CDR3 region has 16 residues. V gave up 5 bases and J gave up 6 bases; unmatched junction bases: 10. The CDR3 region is CASSKDRGSLSGELFF. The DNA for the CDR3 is TGTGCCAGCAGTAAGGACAGGGGAAGTCTCTCCGGGGAGCTGTTTTTT.

The DNA for the CDR3 is TGTGCCTGGGGCGTCGAGTCAGATACGCAGTATTTT. It is translated as CAWGVESDTQYF. The V gene is TRBV30, the J gene TRBJ2-3; D is unresolved. The CDR3 contains 12 residues. The germline V and J ends were trimmed by 5 bases and 4 bases, with 10 bases remaining between them. The germline V gene has CDR1 GTSNPN and CDR2 SVGIG (reference sequence). Combining the CDR3 with reference TRBV30 and TRBJ2-3 gives the whole variable domain SQTIHQWPATLVQPVGSPLSLECTVEGTSNPNLYWYRQAAGRGLQLLFYSVGIGQISSEVPQNLSASRPQDRQFILSSKKLLLSDSGFYLCAWGVESDTQYFGPGTRLTVL.

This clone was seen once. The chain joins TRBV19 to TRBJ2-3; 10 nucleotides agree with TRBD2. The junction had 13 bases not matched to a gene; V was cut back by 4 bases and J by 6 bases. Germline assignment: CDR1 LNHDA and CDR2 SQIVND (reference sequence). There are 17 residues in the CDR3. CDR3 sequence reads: CASSNGLAARGQDTQYF. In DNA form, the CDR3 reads TGTGCCAGTAGTAATGGACTAGCGGCCAGGGGGCAGGATACGCAGTATTTT.

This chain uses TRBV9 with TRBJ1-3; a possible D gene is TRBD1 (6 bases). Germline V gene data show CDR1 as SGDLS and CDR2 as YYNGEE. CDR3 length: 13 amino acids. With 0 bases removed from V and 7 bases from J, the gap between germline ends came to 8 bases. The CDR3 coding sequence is TGTGCCAGCAGCGTAGAGGGGGGGAACACCATATATTTT. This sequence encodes CASSVEGGNTIYF.

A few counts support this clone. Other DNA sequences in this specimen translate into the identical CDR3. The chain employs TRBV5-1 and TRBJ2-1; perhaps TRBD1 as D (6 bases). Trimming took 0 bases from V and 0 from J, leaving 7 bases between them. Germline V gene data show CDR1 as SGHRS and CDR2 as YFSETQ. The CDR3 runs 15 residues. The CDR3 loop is CASSLGGLSYNEQFF. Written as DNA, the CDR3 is TGCGCCAGCAGCTTGGGGGGGCTCTCCTACAATGAGCAGTTCTTC.

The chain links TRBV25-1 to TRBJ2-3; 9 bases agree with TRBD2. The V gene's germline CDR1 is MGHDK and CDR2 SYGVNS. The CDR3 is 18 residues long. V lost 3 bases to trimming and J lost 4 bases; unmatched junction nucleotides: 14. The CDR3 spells CASSEGGLAGTAPDTQYF. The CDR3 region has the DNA TGTGCCAGCAGTGAGGGGGGCCTAGCGGGAACCGCCCCAGATACGCAGTATTTT.